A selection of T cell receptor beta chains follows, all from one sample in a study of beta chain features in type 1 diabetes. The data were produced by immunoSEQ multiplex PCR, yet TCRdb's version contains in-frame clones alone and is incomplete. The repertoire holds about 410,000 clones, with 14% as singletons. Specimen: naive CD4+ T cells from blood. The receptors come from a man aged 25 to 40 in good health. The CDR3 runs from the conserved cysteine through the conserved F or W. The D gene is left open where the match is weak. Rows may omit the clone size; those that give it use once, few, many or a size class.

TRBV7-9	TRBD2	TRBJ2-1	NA	TGTGCCAGCAGCTTAGGGACTAGCGGTTACAATGAGCAGTTCTTC	CASSLGTSGYNEQFF
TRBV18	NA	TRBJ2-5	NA	TGTGCCAGCTCACCGCCGGCGGAAGAGACCCAGTACTTC	CASSPPAEETQYF
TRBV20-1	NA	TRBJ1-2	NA	TGCAGTGCTACAGGGCCCTATGGCTACACCTTC	CSATGPYGYTF
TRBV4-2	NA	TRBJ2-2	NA	TGTGCCAGCAGCCAAGAGTGGGCCGCCGGGGAGCTGTTTTTT	CASSQEWAAGELFF
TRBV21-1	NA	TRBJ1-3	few	TGTGCCAGCAGCAACCGCGATGGACCGGGACAGGGAGGAGGTGACACCATATATTTT	CASSNRDGPGQGGGDTIYF
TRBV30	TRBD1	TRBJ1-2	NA	TGTGCCTGGAGTGTAGGTCAGGGGGCGTATGGCTACACCTTC	CAWSVGQGAYGYTF
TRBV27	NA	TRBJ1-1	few	TGTGCCAGCAGTTACGCCCAGTGGACTGAAGCTTTCTTT	CASSYAQWTEAFF
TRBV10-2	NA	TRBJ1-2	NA	TGCGCCAGCGCGTCAGGGAACTATGGCTACACCTTC	CASASGNYGYTF
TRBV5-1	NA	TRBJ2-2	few	TGCGCCAGCAGCGCCCGGACATTAAGTACCGGGGAGCTGTTTTTT	CASSARTLSTGELFF
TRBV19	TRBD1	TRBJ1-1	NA	TGTGCCAGTCAAGCACTTACAGGGGTGAACACTGAAGCTTTCTTT	CASQALTGVNTEAFF
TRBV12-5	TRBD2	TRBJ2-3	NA	TGTGCTAGCTTAAGCGGGAGGGACACAGATACGCAGTATTTT	CASLSGRDTDTQYF
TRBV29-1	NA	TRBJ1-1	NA	TGCAGCGGTCTGTACGGGGGAGGCACTGAAGCTTTCTTT	CSGLYGGGTEAFF
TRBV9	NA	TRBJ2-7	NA	TGTGCCAGCAGCGTAGGACGCAGCATTACCTACGAGCAGTACTTC	CASSVGRSITYEQYF
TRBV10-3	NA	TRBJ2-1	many	TGTGCCATCAGTGAGTACAATGAGCAGTTCTTC	CAISEYNEQFF
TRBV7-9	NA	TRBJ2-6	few	TGTGCCAGCAGCTTATTGCAGGGACGCTCTGGGGCCAACGTCCTGACTTTC	CASSLLQGRSGANVLTF
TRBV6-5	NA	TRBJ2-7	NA	TGTGCCAGCAGCCGGGACAAGGATTACGAGCAGTACTTC	CASSRDKDYEQYF
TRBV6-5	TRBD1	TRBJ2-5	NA	TGTGCCAGCAGTTCGGGACAGGGGAGATCAGAGACCCAGTACTTC	CASSSGQGRSETQYF
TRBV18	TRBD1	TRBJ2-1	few	TGTGCCAGCTCACCACGAGGACAGGGGACCAATGAGCAGTTCTTC	CASSPRGQGTNEQFF